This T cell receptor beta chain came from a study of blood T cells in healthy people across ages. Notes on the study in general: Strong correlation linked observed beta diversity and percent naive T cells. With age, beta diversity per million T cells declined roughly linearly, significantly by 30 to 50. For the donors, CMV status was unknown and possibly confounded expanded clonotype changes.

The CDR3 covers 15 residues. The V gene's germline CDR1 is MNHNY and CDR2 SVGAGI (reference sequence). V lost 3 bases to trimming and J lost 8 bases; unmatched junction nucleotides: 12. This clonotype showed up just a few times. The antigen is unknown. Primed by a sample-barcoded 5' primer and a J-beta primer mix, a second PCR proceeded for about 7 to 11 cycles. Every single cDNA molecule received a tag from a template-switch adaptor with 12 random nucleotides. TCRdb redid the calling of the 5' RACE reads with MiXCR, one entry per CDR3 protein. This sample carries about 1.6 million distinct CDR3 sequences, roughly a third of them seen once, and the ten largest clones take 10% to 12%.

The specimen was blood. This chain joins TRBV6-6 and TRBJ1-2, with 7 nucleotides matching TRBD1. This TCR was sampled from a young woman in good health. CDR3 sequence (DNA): TGTGCCAGCAGTTATAGAGGGGGCGAAAGTTTGGGCTACACCTTC. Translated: CASSYRGGESLGYTF.